The next 22 T cell receptor beta chains were all read from a single sample in a study of shared clonotypes between healthy human individuals. Data came from immunoSEQ multiplex PCR; TCRdb stores just in-frame clones and leaves some out. The data hold more than 2,000,000 clones, with 80% to 95% observed a single time. Material: naive CD4+ T cells from PBMCs. As for subset: CD45RA+ positively selected. Receptors were obtained from a man younger than 35 in good health. Some clones in this sample may be carry-over from other donors' samples.

This clone occurred once. The rearrangement joins TRBV30 to TRBJ1-3; 9 nucleotides agree with TRBD1. Trimming took 3 bases from V and 2 from J; bases not matched to a gene: 5. The CDR3 totals 15 residues. In germline, CDR1 is GTSNPN, CDR2 SVGIG (reference sequence). The CDR3 region has the DNA TGTGCCTGGAGAACAGGGGGCGAGACTGGAAACACCATATATTTT. Residues: CAWRTGGETGNTIYF.

This clone was picked up one time. The chain uses TRBV4-1 and TRBJ1-1, with D perhaps TRBD1 (5 bases). Per the germline V gene, CDR1 is MGHRA and CDR2 is YSYEKL. V was trimmed by 4 bases and J by 0 bases, leaving 15 bases between them. There are 16 residues in the CDR3. The chain's CDR3 is CASSPRGVGLNTEAFF. In DNA, the CDR3 is TGCGCCAGCAGCCCAAGAGGGGTAGGGTTGAACACTGAAGCTTTCTTT.

The J gene is TRBJ2-4, the V gene TRBV18; TRBD1 aligns across 12 bases. J was trimmed by 0 bases and V by 2 bases; bases with no gene match: 8. This CDR3 comprises 19 residues. CDR1 and CDR2 from the germline V gene are KGHSH and LQKENI. CDR3 coding DNA: TGTGCCAGCTCACCAACCTCGGGACAGGGGGCGCGAGCCAAAAACATTCAGTACTTC. Amino acid sequence: CASSPTSGQGARAKNIQYF. Full variable domain (outside the CDR3, taken from reference TRBV18 and TRBJ2-4): NAGVMQNPRHLVRRRGQEARLRCSPMKGHSHVYWYRQLPEEGLKFMVYLQKENIIDESGMPKERFSAEFPKEGPSILRIQQVVRGDSAAYFCASSPTSGQGARAKNIQYFGAGTRLSVL.

This chain joins TRBV7-3 and TRBJ2-6; D may be TRBD2 (6 bases). V shed 2 bases and J shed 0 bases, with 14 bases lying between them. There are 18 residues in the CDR3. In germline, CDR1 is SGHTA, CDR2 FQGTGA. The CDR3 protein is CASSLVASESSGANVLTF. The CDR3 coding sequence is TGTGCCAGCAGCTTAGTGGCTAGCGAAAGCTCTGGGGCCAACGTCCTGACTTTC.

This clone was counted a single time. The V and J genes are TRBV4-1 and TRBJ1-3; 7 bases map to TRBD1. This CDR3 is 14 amino acids long. The V and J ends lost 3 bases and 4 bases, in that order; junction bases with no gene match: 3. Germline V gene sequence: CDR1 MGHRA, CDR2 YSYEKL. CDR3 sequence (DNA): TGCGCCAGCAGCCAGACAGGGATCGGAAACACCATATATTTT. It encodes CASSQTGIGNTIYF.

This clone was counted a single time. V is TRBV28 and J is TRBJ2-1, with 10 bases that match TRBD2. V lost 2 bases, J lost 9 bases, and 16 bases stayed unmatched. CDR3 length equals 18 residues. Germline V gene data show CDR1 as MDHEN and CDR2 as SYDVKM. The CDR3: CASSLAGRPSGSLAEQFF. The CDR3 DNA follows: TGTGCCAGCAGTTTAGCTGGTCGGCCTAGCGGGAGTTTGGCTGAGCAGTTCTTC.

This clone showed up just once. The chain has TRBV28 and TRBJ1-1; the D gene is possibly TRBD1 (6 bases). V was shortened by 4 bases and J by 5 bases, with 14 bases between the two germline ends. Germline lookup yields CDR1 MDHEN and CDR2 SYDVKM. There are 14 residues in the CDR3. CDR3 region: CASSWGGARTEAFF. The CDR3 DNA reads as TGTGCCAGCAGTTGGGGGGGGGCGCGAACTGAAGCTTTCTTT. Combining the CDR3 with reference TRBV28 and TRBJ1-1 gives the whole variable domain DVKVTQSSRYLVKRTGEKVFLECVQDMDHENMFWYRQDPGLGLRLIYFSYDVKMKEKGDIPEGYSVSREKKERFSLILESASTNQTSMYLCASSWGGARTEAFFGQGTRLTVV.

Of note for this clone: Within the sample, other DNA sequences also encode this same CDR3. This chain uses TRBV30 with TRBJ1-5; a possible D gene is TRBD1 (5 bases). Per germline, CDR1 GTSNPN and CDR2 SVGIG (reference sequence). V was cut by 2 bases and J by 1 base, with 9 bases left in between. CDR3 length equals 14 residues. In nucleotides, the CDR3 is TGTGCCTGGAGTCGGGGCGGGAGCAATCAGCCCCAGCATTTT. Its protein product is CAWSRGGSNQPQHF.

The CDR3 protein is CAWSVRVGQETQYF. The CDR3 coding sequence is TGTGCCTGGAGTGTACGTGTCGGGCAAGAGACCCAGTACTTC. The rearrangement links TRBV30 to TRBJ2-5; D gene ambiguous. The CDR3 length is 14 residues. V was clipped by 0 bases and J by 2 bases, with 10 bases between them. Germline V CDR1 and CDR2: GTSNPN, SVGIG (reference sequence).

The genes are TRBV7-7 and TRBJ2-5, with TRBD2 matching 7 bases. Germline lookup yields CDR1 SSHAT and CDR2 FNYEAQ (reference sequence). J gave up 5 bases and V 5 bases, and 20 bases lay outside the gene matches. The length of the CDR3 is 18 residues. Written as DNA, the CDR3 is TGTGCCAGCAGCCCAAGGTTCCCCGCTAGCGGCCGGGGGGAGACCCAGTACTTC. Protein product: CASSPRFPASGRGETQYF.

A word on this clone: The sample holds other DNA sequences that translate to the same CDR3. The chain links TRBV18 to TRBJ1-5, with 7 bases fitting TRBD1. The germline V gene has CDR1 KGHSH and CDR2 LQKENI. The CDR3 runs 14 residues. V dropped 6 bases and J dropped 7; count of bases not matched to a gene: 9. The CDR3 DNA reads TGTGCCAGCTCTCCCTCAGGGGGGGACCAGCCCCAGCATTTT. It is translated as CASSPSGGDQPQHF. Using reference TRBV18 and TRBJ1-5 for the parts outside the CDR3, the full variable domain is NAGVMQNPRHLVRRRGQEARLRCSPMKGHSHVYWYRQLPEEGLKFMVYLQKENIIDESGMPKERFSAEFPKEGPSILRIQQVVRGDSAAYFCASSPSGGDQPQHFGDGTRLSIL.

The chain employs TRBV20-1 and TRBJ1-4; D gene uncertain. Germline V lookup: CDR1 DFQATT, CDR2 SNEGSKA (reference sequence). The V end lost 3 bases, the J end lost 7 bases, and 6 bases lay between the germline ends. This CDR3 contains 11 residues. The CDR3 nucleotides are TGCAGTGCTAGTCGGATTGAAAAACTGTTTTTT. Amino acid sequence: CSASRIEKLFF.

The V gene is TRBV9, the J gene TRBJ2-1; D is perhaps TRBD2 (5 bases). Germline V gene sequence: CDR1 SGDLS, CDR2 YYNGEE. Between the trimmed V and J ends, which lost 0 bases and 9 bases, there was a span of 16 bases. The CDR3 has 15 residues. The DNA of the CDR3 is TGTGCCAGCAGCGTAGAATCTAGCTCTATGGGTGAGCAGTTCTTC. It yields the protein CASSVESSSMGEQFF.

The chain links TRBV25-1 to TRBJ1-1; tentative D call: TRBD1 (5 bases). The germline V gene has CDR1 MGHDK and CDR2 SYGVNS. V was clipped by 0 bases and J by 6 bases, with 14 bases between them. This CDR3 is 15 amino acids long. CDR3 DNA sequence: TGTGCCAGCAGTGAATATAAGGCAGGGCTGGCTGAAGCTTTCTTT. It yields the protein CASSEYKAGLAEAFF.

This chain joins TRBV25-1 and TRBJ1-4; tentatively, D is TRBD1 (6 bases). CDR1 is MGHDK, CDR2 SYGVNS, per germline. The CDR3 runs 14 residues. Trimming left V 3 bases short and J 11 bases short, with 16 bases between. The CDR3 coding sequence is TGTGCCAGCAGTGATCTGGTGGCAGGGGTTAAACTGTTTTTT. Its translation: CASSDLVAGVKLFF.

In DNA form, the CDR3 reads TGCGCCAGCAGCTGGGGACTGCCGAACACTGAAGCTTTCTTT. Protein: CASSWGLPNTEAFF. The chain joins TRBV5-1 to TRBJ1-1, with D maybe TRBD1 (5 bases). The CDR3 has 14 amino acids. The germline V and J ends were trimmed by 3 bases and 1 base, with 10 bases remaining between them. Germline CDR1 reads SGHRS; CDR2 reads YFSETQ.

Comments on this clone: Distinct nucleotide sequences in the sample also encode this CDR3. The genes are TRBV28 and TRBJ1-3; the D gene is possibly TRBD1 (6 bases). V was pared by 3 bases and J by 4 bases, with 13 bases between. CDR1 is MDHEN and CDR2 is SYDVKM in the germline V gene. This CDR3 is 15 amino acids long. The CDR3 region is CASSLSGGRGNTIYF. The CDR3 nucleotides read TGTGCCAGCAGTTTGTCTGGGGGGCGCGGAAACACCATATATTTT.

This clone was recorded once. This rearrangement joins TRBV6-6 to TRBJ2-3; D not resolved. This CDR3 comprises 13 residues. V lost 2 bases and J lost 4, with 7 bases in between. CDR1 MNHNY and CDR2 SVGAGI come from the germline V gene (reference sequence). The CDR3 DNA sequence: TGTGCCAGCAGTTACAGGTGGGCAGATACGCAGTATTTT. Translated, it gives CASSYRWADTQYF.

This chain joins TRBV4-2 and TRBJ1-1; the D gene is possibly TRBD1 (6 bases). Germline V gene lookup returns CDR1 LGHNA and CDR2 YNFKEQ. There are 16 residues in the CDR3. Trimming took 0 bases from V and 1 from J, leaving 12 bases between them. The CDR3 bases are TGTGCCAGCAGCCAAGAATTACGGGGGGCGAACACTGAAGCTTTCTTT. Its protein is CASSQELRGANTEAFF.

The chain couples TRBV15 to TRBJ1-1, with D perhaps matching TRBD1 (5 bases). CDR1 is LNHNV and CDR2 is YYDKDF in the germline V gene (reference sequence). Trimming took off 1 base at V and 8 bases at J, with 11 bases between the two ends. CDR3 size: 13 residues. The CDR3 DNA reads TGTGCCACCAGCAGAGCGGCGGGGGGAGAAGCTTTCTTT. It codes for CATSRAAGGEAFF.

The CDR3 region has the DNA TGTGCCAGCAATTTAGGGGGTGCCGGTCAGCCCCAGCATTTT. As protein: CASNLGGAGQPQHF. The V call is TRBV2, the J call TRBJ1-5; D is perhaps TRBD1 (6 bases). The V end lost 7 bases, the J end lost 6 bases, and 16 bases lay between the germline ends. The CDR3 runs 14 residues. CDR1 is SNHLY, CDR2 FYNNEI, per germline.

The chain combines TRBV7-9 with TRBJ2-3; TRBD1 might be the D (6 bases). CDR3 length: 16 residues. Germline loops: CDR1 SEHNR, CDR2 FQNEAQ (reference sequence). Trimming took 4 bases from V and 3 from J, leaving 17 bases between them. The CDR3 sequence: CASSSRQALLTDTQYF. The CDR3 DNA reads as TGTGCCAGCAGCTCCCGACAGGCCCTCTTAACAGATACGCAGTATTTT.